This T cell receptor (beta chain) was sequenced during a study of T cell changes during pregnancy in multiple sclerosis. Sequencing used immunoSEQ multiplex PCR; TCRdb keeps in-frame clones, though not all of them. The sample has about 80,000 clones, 90% to 95% seen once. The CDR3 consists of 13 residues. V was trimmed by 5 bases and J by 5 bases, leaving 7 bases between them. The germline V gene encodes CDR1 SEHNR and CDR2 FQNEAQ (reference sequence). The chain is built from TRBV7-9 and TRBJ1-6, with D unclear. The sequence was collected from a female donor with multiple sclerosis, enrolled in a pregnancy study. Specimen: peripheral blood, collected before pregnancy. The CDR3 bases are TGTGCCAGCAGCATACAGAATAATTCACCCCTCCACTTT. Translated: CASSIQNNSPLHF. Supplemented by reference TRBV7-9 and TRBJ1-6, the full variable domain reads DTGVSQNPRHKITKRGQNVTFRCDPISEHNRLYWYRQTLGQGPEFLTYFQNEAQLEKSRLLSDRFSAERPKGSFSTLEIQRTEQGDSAMYLCASSIQNNSPLHFGNGTRLTVT.